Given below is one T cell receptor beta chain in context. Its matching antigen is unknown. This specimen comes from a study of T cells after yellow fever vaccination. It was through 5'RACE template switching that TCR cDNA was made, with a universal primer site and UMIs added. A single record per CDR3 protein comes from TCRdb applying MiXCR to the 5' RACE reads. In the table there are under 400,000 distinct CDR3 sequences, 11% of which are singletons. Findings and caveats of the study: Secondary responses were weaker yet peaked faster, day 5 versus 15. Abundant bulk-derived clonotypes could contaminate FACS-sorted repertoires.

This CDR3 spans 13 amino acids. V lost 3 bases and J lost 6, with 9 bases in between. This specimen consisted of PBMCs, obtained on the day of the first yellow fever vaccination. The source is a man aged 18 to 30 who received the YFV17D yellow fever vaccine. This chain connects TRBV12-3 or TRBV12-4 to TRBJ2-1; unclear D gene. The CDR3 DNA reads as TGTGCCAGCAGTTTCCGCCAGTTCAATGAGCAGTTCTTC. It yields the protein CASSFRQFNEQFF.